This T cell receptor (beta chain) was obtained from a study of human T cells and chemical hapten exposure. V lost 2 bases, J lost 2 bases, and 7 bases lay in between. Per germline, CDR1 MDHEN and CDR2 SYDVKM. The CDR3 covers 14 residues. In TCRdb, the RACE reads were re-called with MiXCR into one record per CDR3 protein. Of 75,000 to 90,000 distinct CDR3 sequences listed, 10% were seen once; the top ten hold about 5%. Documented time point: patch test 2, 6 weeks after DPC sensitization. Stated treatment: therapeutic diphenylcyclopropenone sensitization with weekly scalp DPC. Donation of samples came from alopecia patients who were 18 to 70 years old and suitable for DPC.

The chain is built from TRBV28 and TRBJ2-4; D possibly uses TRBD1 or TRBD2 (5 bases each). The source was whole blood, collected in connection with sensitization to the hapten diphenylcyclopropenone (DPC). The clonotype originates from a woman between 50 and 59 years old with alopecia areata. Some clones in this sample may be carry-over from other donors' samples. CDR3 nucleotides: TGTGCCAGCAGTTTAGGGGGAACCAAAAACATTCAGTACTTC. This codes for CASSLGGTKNIQYF.